The 27 T cell receptor beta chains given below trace back to one sample, sequenced in a study of regulatory T cells in long-lasting Graves disease. Noted time point: newly diagnosed GD, antithyroid drugs for less than 3 months. The TCR library used RNA extracted from PBMCs. TCR beta libraries were built with iRepertoire HTBI primers and Arm-PCR of CDR3 regions. A single record per CDR3 protein comes from TCRdb applying MiXCR to the multiplex PCR reads. The sample yields around 420,000 distinct CDR3 sequences, approximately 16% seen once. Another study also made use of these data, one on T cells in Graves' hyperthyroidism and ophthalmopathy.

Source: peripheral blood mononuclear cells (PBMCs), taken at new diagnosis, from a patient treated with antithyroid drugs. The receptor set was obtained from a woman in her thirties or forties with Graves disease.

In its sample, this clonotype was seen a few times. V usage is TRBV12-3 or TRBV12-4 and J usage is TRBJ2-1, with D maybe TRBD2 (6 bases). Trimming shortened V by 5 bases and J by 1 base, and 9 bases separated the two germline ends. The CDR3 sequence is 14 residues long. The CDR3: CASSAAGSYNEQFF. The CDR3 region has the DNA TGTGCCAGCAGTGCAGCGGGTTCCTACAATGAGCAGTTCTTC.

In its sample, this clonotype was seen many times. The J gene is TRBJ1-2, the V gene TRBV2; 10 bases line up with TRBD1. Germline assignment: CDR1 SNHLY and CDR2 FYNNEI. Trimming took 6 bases from V and 2 from J; bases not matched to a gene: 3. The CDR3 sequence is 14 residues long. The CDR3 DNA sequence: TGTGCCAGCAGATGGACAGGGGGGAACTATGGCTACACCTTC. Protein: CASRWTGGNYGYTF.

This clonotype showed up many times. The chain is built from TRBV27 and TRBJ1-6; TRBD1 is a possible D gene (5 bases). V shed 5 bases and J shed 6 bases, with 11 bases lying between them. Germline V gives CDR1 MNHEY, CDR2 SMNVEV (reference sequence). The CDR3 length is 14 residues. Here the CDR3 reads CASSPGTSNSPLHF. For the CDR3, the DNA is TGTGCCAGCAGTCCCGGGACGAGTAATTCACCCCTCCACTTT.

This rearrangement joins TRBV12-3 or TRBV12-4 to TRBJ2-5, with 14 positions matching TRBD2. CDR3 size: 19 residues. With V trimmed by 5 bases and J by 1 base, 12 bases remained unmatched. CDR3 amino acids: CASSGGLAGVNGAQETQYF. DNA for the CDR3: TGTGCCAGCAGTGGGGGACTAGCGGGAGTTAATGGCGCCCAAGAGACCCAGTACTTC.

This clonotype was observed at least ten times. The V gene is TRBV6-1, the J gene TRBJ1-6; D gene uncertain. The germline V gene has CDR1 MNHNS and CDR2 SASEGT. The ends were cut back, 7 bases at V and 4 bases at J, with 14 bases in the middle. The CDR3 loop spans 15 amino acids. In DNA form, the CDR3 reads TGTGCCAGCACCTCCCGGGGAGCTTATAATTCACCCCTCCACTTT. Translating it yields CASTSRGAYNSPLHF.

This clonotype has ten or more counts. V usage is TRBV27 and J usage is TRBJ2-1, with TRBD1 as a possible D gene (6 bases). The germline V and J ends were trimmed by 2 bases and 7 bases, with 18 bases remaining between them. The CDR3 contains 16 residues. Germline V gene data show CDR1 as MNHEY and CDR2 as SMNVEV (reference sequence). The CDR3 is CASSLKGGMVLNEQFF. In DNA, the CDR3 is TGTGCCAGCAGTTTAAAAGGGGGTATGGTGTTGAATGAGCAGTTCTTC.

This clonotype was seen repeatedly, ten times or more. The genes are TRBV18 and TRBJ1-2, with unresolved D. Germline values: CDR1 KGHSH, CDR2 LQKENI. The CDR3 runs to 15 residues. V was shortened by 0 bases and J by 6 bases, with 14 bases between the two germline ends. The CDR3 spells CASSPPPSGAHGYTF. The CDR3 DNA follows: TGTGCCAGCTCACCACCACCGTCAGGAGCGCATGGCTACACCTTC.

The chain joins TRBV3-1 to TRBJ2-4; D is unclear. The CDR3 is made up of 14 amino acids. Germline V gives CDR1 LGHDT, CDR2 YNNKEL (reference sequence). V dropped 1 base and J dropped 0 bases, with 4 bases sitting between them. The CDR3: CASSQAEAKNIQYF. The CDR3 nucleotides are TGTGCCAGCAGCCAAGCAGAAGCCAAAAACATTCAGTACTTC.

The sample holds a few counts of this clonotype. The chain recombines TRBV28 with TRBJ2-2; 9 bases align to TRBD2. CDR1 is MDHEN and CDR2 is SYDVKM in the germline V gene. V gave up 2 bases and J gave up 17 bases; unmatched junction bases: 18. CDR3 length: 16 amino acids. CDR3 DNA: TGTGCCAGCAGTTTAGCCGGGGGCTCGTCTAGCGGGGCTGGTTTTTTT. It encodes CASSLAGGSSSGAGFF.

This clonotype was counted ten times or more. The chain couples TRBV6-5 to TRBJ2-7; D possibly corresponds to TRBD1 (6 bases). V was cut by 0 bases and J by 5 bases, with 14 bases left in between. CDR3 length: 15 amino acids. Per germline, CDR1 MNHEY and CDR2 SVGAGI. CDR3 sequence reads: CASSYSRDIMNEQYF. CDR3 DNA sequence: TGTGCCAGCAGTTACTCGAGGGACATAATGAACGAGCAGTACTTC.

This clonotype was recorded at least ten times. The rearrangement links TRBV18 to TRBJ2-3; D is tentatively TRBD1 or TRBD2 (5 bases each). V lost 0 bases, J lost 4 bases, and 14 bases lay in between. Germline CDR1 is KGHSH and CDR2 is LQKENI. There are 16 residues in the CDR3. CDR3 sequence (DNA): TGTGCCAGCTCACCACCGGCGGCCGTGGGGGCAGATACGCAGTATTTT. This encodes CASSPPAAVGADTQYF.

The chain has TRBV14 and TRBJ2-7; 11 bases agree with TRBD2. CDR1 and CDR2 (germline): SGHDN, FVKESK. Trimming removed 4 bases from V and 2 bases from J; junction bases left unmatched: 7. The CDR3 runs to 16 residues. The CDR3 coding sequence is TGTGCCAGCAGCCTCGTTCCGGGACTAGCGGCCTACGAGCAGTACTTC. This encodes CASSLVPGLAAYEQYF.

The chain employs TRBV6-1 and TRBJ1-2; D uncertain. With 6 bases removed from V and 3 bases from J, the gap between germline ends came to 5 bases. The CDR3 consists of 11 residues. Germline CDR1 MNHNS, CDR2 SASEGT. CDR3 DNA: TGTGCCAGCAGAAACTACTATGGCTACACCTTC. It encodes CASRNYYGYTF.

This clonotype was counted many times. The chain carries TRBV12-3 or TRBV12-4 and TRBJ1-4, with 7 bases fitting TRBD1. The CDR3 is 14 residues long. J lost 5 bases, V lost 6 bases, and 6 bases had no gene match. This CDR3 is CASSDRGGNEKLFF. The DNA of the CDR3 is TGTGCCAGCAGCGATAGAGGGGGCAATGAAAAACTGTTTTTT.

This clonotype was seen many times. The chain links TRBV29-1 to TRBJ2-7, with D uncertain. V was trimmed by 7 bases and J by 0 bases, leaving 10 bases between them. The CDR3 runs 12 residues. In germline, CDR1 is SQVTM, CDR2 ANQGSEA. As DNA, the CDR3 is TGCAGCGCCATGGGCGGCTCCTACGAGCAGTACTTC. Its translation: CSAMGGSYEQYF.

This clonotype was seen at least ten times. J is TRBJ1-1 and V is TRBV12-3 or TRBV12-4; TRBD1 matches at 7 bases. With V trimmed by 3 bases and J by 4 bases, 14 bases remained unmatched. There are 17 residues in the CDR3. In DNA form, the CDR3 reads TGTGCCAGCAGTTTTGAACAGGGGAAGACTGAAGCCACTGAAGCTTTCTTT. Protein sequence: CASSFEQGKTEATEAFF.

About this clonotype: Just one base apart from a much larger clone, this may be a read error. The V and J genes are TRBV3-1 and TRBJ1-2; D uncertain. Germline CDR1 reads LGHDT; CDR2 reads YNNKEL (reference sequence). This CDR3 spans 13 amino acids. V lost 4 bases to trimming and J lost 5 bases, with 11 bases between them. The CDR3 DNA reads TGTGCCAGCAGCCTAGAGAGCCGGTATGGCTACACCTTC. It specifies CASSLESRYGYTF.

With regard to this clonotype: This could be a read error, since a much larger clone is one nucleotide away. The rearrangement joins TRBV11-3 to TRBJ2-2; the D gene is possibly TRBD1 (8 bases). Per the germline V gene, CDR1 is SGHNT and CDR2 is YENEEA. This CDR3 is built from 15 residues. In DNA, the CDR3 is TGTGCCGGCAGCTTCCTACAGGGGGGGACCGGGGAGCTGTTTTTT. It codes for CAGSFLQGGTGELFF.

Points on this clonotype: With a far larger clone one base away, a read error is the likely cause. The rearrangement joins TRBV7-2 to TRBJ2-1; TRBD2 is a possible D gene (6 bases). The CDR3 has 16 residues. CDR1 and CDR2 (germline): SGHTA, FQGNSA. Deletions cut 1 base from V and 9 bases from J, with 19 bases between. The CDR3 nucleotides are TGTGCCAGCAGCTTAGGCCGGGGTATGGCCGGGGGTGAGCAGTTCTTC. Residues: CASSLGRGMAGGEQFF.

This clonotype was counted ten times or more. J is TRBJ2-5 and V is TRBV29-1; D gene uncertain. V was clipped by 5 bases and J by 9 bases, with 25 bases between them. Germline V CDR1 and CDR2: SQVTM, ANQGSEA. This CDR3 is 15 amino acids long. The CDR3 loop reads CSVTKMGPAQDAQYF. For the CDR3, the DNA is TGCAGCGTTACCAAAATGGGTCCAGCGCAGGATGCCCAGTACTTC. The full variable domain, in which reference TRBV29-1 and TRBJ2-5 provide the parts outside the CDR3, is SAVISQKPSRDICQRGTSLTIQCQVDSQVTMMFWYRQQPGQSLTLIATANQGSEATYESGFVIDKFPISRPNLTFSTLTVSNMSPEDSSIYLCSVTKMGPAQDAQYFGPGTRLLVL.

The chain carries TRBV28 and TRBJ2-7; no firm D call. Trimming left V 4 bases short and J 0 bases short, with 13 bases between. This CDR3 region has 15 residues. Germline CDR1 is MDHEN and CDR2 is SYDVKM. Written as DNA, the CDR3 is TGTGCCAGCAGTTCAAGGCGGCCTCCCTCCTACGAGCAGTACTTC. It encodes CASSSRRPPSYEQYF.

The chain uses TRBV6-5 and TRBJ1-1; D unresolved. The CDR3 runs 14 residues. V lost 2 bases, J lost 5 bases, and 12 bases lay in between. Germline CDR1 is MNHEY and CDR2 is SVGAGI. The CDR3 spells CASSYEPGETEAFF. The CDR3 DNA reads as TGTGCCAGCAGTTACGAACCTGGAGAGACTGAAGCTTTCTTT.

This sequence joins TRBV9 and TRBJ2-1; unclear D gene. This CDR3 has 15 residues. V lost 0 bases, J lost 6 bases, and 13 bases lay in between. Germline V lookup: CDR1 SGDLS, CDR2 YYNGEE. DNA of the CDR3: TGTGCCAGCAGCGTAGGGCCAAGGGTAAGCAATGAGCAGTTCTTC. Translation: CASSVGPRVSNEQFF.

This clonotype was seen many times. The V gene is TRBV2, the J gene TRBJ1-2, with no clear D. The CDR3 extends over 15 amino acids. V dropped 3 bases and J dropped 2 bases, with 13 bases sitting between them. Germline assignment: CDR1 SNHLY and CDR2 FYNNEI. The chain's CDR3 is CASSEEVGSNYGYTF. The DNA for the CDR3 is TGTGCCAGCAGTGAGGAAGTAGGGTCCAACTATGGCTACACCTTC.

The chain uses TRBV9 and TRBJ2-7, with D perhaps matching TRBD1 or TRBD2 (5 bases each). The CDR3 sequence is 15 residues long. Trimming shortened V by 0 bases and J by 3 bases, and 13 bases separated the two germline ends. The V gene's germline CDR1 is SGDLS and CDR2 YYNGEE. The CDR3 region has the DNA TGTGCCAGCAGCGTAGGGGGGAACGAGGGCTACGAGCAGTACTTC. This encodes CASSVGGNEGYEQYF.

This clonotype was seen a handful of times. For the CDR3, the DNA is TGTGCCAGCAGCGTAGGGACAGGGACCTCCTACGAGCAGTACTTC. Its protein is CASSVGTGTSYEQYF. V and J are TRBV9 and TRBJ2-7, with TRBD1 identical over 8 bases. The trim removed 0 bases at V and 0 bases at J, leaving 2 bases unmatched. CDR3 length equals 15 residues. CDR1 and CDR2 from the germline V gene are SGDLS and YYNGEE.

CDR3 protein: CATSRDRQEDSNQPQHF. The CDR3, as DNA: TGTGCCACCAGCAGAGATCGCCAGGAAGATAGCAATCAGCCCCAGCATTTT. The chain couples TRBV15 to TRBJ1-5; D not certain. V gave up 0 bases and J gave up 0 bases, with 12 bases separating them. The CDR3 is made up of 17 amino acids. CDR1 is LNHNV, CDR2 YYDKDF, per germline (reference sequence).